The entry that follows covers one T cell receptor (beta chain) sequence. This clonotype was detected a few times. Its antigen is unknown. Base qualities are missing; no much larger clone stands one base away. The CDR3 starts with the cysteine, ends with the phenylalanine, and has 16 residues. CDR3 DNA only is kept here, 48 bases in frame from base 1. V lost 7 bases and J lost 2 bases; the stretch between them is 19 bases long. CDR1 is given as SNHLY and CDR2 as FYNNEI, both from the germline V gene. The sample is drawn from a study of identical twins (dated by TCRdb to 2016 to 2017). As for the study more broadly: The study deep-sequenced TCR alpha and beta repertoires from monozygotic twins, unrelated adults of various ages and cord blood to test whether fetal clonotypes persist. To rule out contamination, replicate twin experiments were performed at different times with different library preparation protocols.

Every donor was a healthy Caucasian. Findings and caveats that apply to the study as a whole: Fewer insertions were carried by abundant cord blood beta clonotypes, a similar but weaker trend appeared in young adult naive repertoires, and no such trend appeared in memory repertoires. In monozygotic twins, recombination models systematically underestimated out-of-frame TCR alpha sharing, but the models matched the sharing seen between unrelated individuals. Conclusions relied on cross-sectional statistical analysis, since the same donors could not be followed over many years. Out-of-frame TCR alpha sequences shared between twins showed an excess of low generation-probability sequences compared with coincidental sharing between unrelated individuals. In beta out-of-frame sequences, excess twin sharing was weaker, because having fewer shared sequences lowered the signal-to-noise ratio. Zero-insertion analyses could be partly confounded by invariant T cells such as MAIT and iNKT, though diverse VJ usage argued against such confounding for most clonotypes.

Receptor libraries were prepared by 5' RACE. Sequenced on an Illumina HiSeq 2000. A universal primer binding site was introduced by template switching, and a unique molecular identifier was present in the final cDNA, enabling accurate counting of TCR cDNA molecules. First-strand cDNA for TCR alpha and beta chains was synthesized from specific primers in the conserved constant-segment region. Each cDNA library was double barcoded, with a SMART-Mk sample barcode plus Illumina barcodes, to control for contamination. TruSeq adapter sequences, together with Illumina sample barcodes, were added in two successive PCR steps. Sequencing of the TCR alpha and beta cDNA libraries was done on the Illumina HiSeq platform using custom primers. The study's processing was this. Raw reads were processed with MiGEC to extract unique molecular identifiers, and MiXCR was used to determine CDR3 positions. For each individual, recombination models were inferred using an EM algorithm with the repgenHMM and IGoR tools. The analysis of shared clonotypes was done with the tcR package in R, with sharing normalized by the product of cloneset sizes. To study raw recombination free of thymic and clonal selection effects, out-of-frame nonproductive sequences were analyzed. Using fastp at Q25 and MiXCR, TCRdb reprocessed the public reads and kept productive beta chains. Each entry is one CDR3 protein sequence, shown with its most common DNA and genes. The V and J calls come from TCRdb's annotation, not from the publication. The sample table holds around 1.7 million distinct CDR3 sequences, of which about 31% were seen once. The leading ten clones occupy less than 0.35% of the sample.

The TCR originated in a newborn girl in good health. Source material: cord blood. The sequence joins TRBV2 to TRBJ2-3; the D gene assignment is ambiguous. The sequenced DNA is TGTGCCAGCAACCTGGGCGTCTCCTTTGTCACAGATACGCAGTATTTT. Translation gives CASNLGVSFVTDTQYF.